The rows below give T cell receptor beta chains drawn from one sample of a study of T cell responses to AZD1222 COVID-19 vaccine. Measured with immunoSEQ multiplex PCR; TCRdb has only the in-frame clones, and not every one. In the table there are fewer than 90,000 clones, about 82% of which are singletons. The sequences come from peripheral blood, collected 28 days after the second AZD1222 dose. The receptors shown here come from an adult who received the AZD1222 COVID-19 vaccine. Both conserved end residues are part of each CDR3. Each record gives: V gene, J gene, D gene, clone size, CDR3 DNA, CDR3 protein. A D gene is named only where the DNA matches it firmly. Some rows have no size entry. The others give once, few or many, or a class for an expanded clone.

>TRBV5-4|TRBJ2-2|TRBD1|.
TGTGCCAGCAGCCTGCGGACAGGAGTGAACACCGGGGAGCTGTTTTTT
CASSLRTGVNTGELFF
>TRBV15|TRBJ2-7|.|once
TGTGCCACCAGCAGAGATTGGGCCGGCTACGAGCAGTACTTC
CATSRDWAGYEQYF
>TRBV5-4|TRBJ1-2|.|.
TGTGCCAGCAGTTCCCCCCAGGGGAACTATGGCTACACCTTC
CASSSPQGNYGYTF
>TRBV7-6|TRBJ1-2|.|.
TGTGCCAGCAGCCCGAGACTTGCCAACTATGGCTACACCTTC
CASSPRLANYGYTF
>TRBV9|TRBJ2-2|TRBD2|.
TGTGCCAGCAGCCCACCCGGGACTACACTCACCGGGGAGCTGTTTTTT
CASSPPGTTLTGELFF
>TRBV19|TRBJ1-2|.|once
TGTGCCAGTAGTATAGTCCAAGGCAGCTATGGCTACACCTTC
CASSIVQGSYGYTF
>TRBV9|TRBJ2-2|.|.
TGTGCCAGCAGCGTAGTGGGGGTTCCCGGGGAGCTGTTTTTT
CASSVVGVPGELFF
>TRBV28|TRBJ1-1|TRBD1|.
TGTGCCAGCAGTCCCCCAGGGGGGCGGGGCACTGAAGCTTTCTTT
CASSPPGGRGTEAFF
>TRBV6-2/TRBV6-3|TRBJ1-1|.|.
TGTGCCAGCAGTTCCCGGACGGCGAACACTGAAGCTTTCTTT
CASSSRTANTEAFF
>TRBV10-3|TRBJ2-2|.|.
TGTGCCATCAGGACCTCCGGGGTGAACACCGGGGAGCTGTTTTTT
CAIRTSGVNTGELFF
>TRBV10-1|TRBJ1-1|.|once
TGCGCCAGCAGACAGACAGTAAACACTGAAGCTTTCTTT
CASRQTVNTEAFF
>TRBV5-1|TRBJ2-2|TRBD1|once
TGCGCCAGCAGCCGTGGACAGGGTAACACCGGGGAGCTGTTTTTT
CASSRGQGNTGELFF
>TRBV3-1/TRBV3-2|TRBJ1-3|.|.
TGTGCCAGCAGCCAAGATAAGGGCTCTTTTGGAAACACCATATATTTT
CASSQDKGSFGNTIYF
>TRBV6-5|TRBJ1-1|TRBD1|.
TGTGCCAGCAGGCCTCAGGGGGCGGACACTGAAGCTTTCTTT
CASRPQGADTEAFF
>TRBV6-5|TRBJ2-7|TRBD2|.
TGTGCCAGCCGATTAGCGGGAGAGGACGAGCAGTACTTC
CASRLAGEDEQYF
>TRBV5-1|TRBJ2-3|.|.
TGCGCCAGCAGTTTCGACGGCAGGGCAAGCACAGATACGCAGTATTTT
CASSFDGRASTDTQYF
>TRBV7-9|TRBJ2-5|TRBD1|.
TGTGCCAGCAGCCTAAGACAGGGGCAGGAGACCCAGTACTTC
CASSLRQGQETQYF
>TRBV15|TRBJ1-5|.|.
TGTGCCACCAGCAGAGATGCGGGGAGTCAGCCCCAGCATTTT
CATSRDAGSQPQHF
>TRBV7-9|TRBJ2-3|TRBD1|.
TGTGCCAGCATCCCAGGGGGAGGCACAGATACGCAGTATTTT
CASIPGGGTDTQYF
>TRBV11-2|TRBJ2-2|TRBD1|.
TGTGCCAGCAGCTTAGCGGGGACAGATAACACCGGGGAGCTGTTTTTT
CASSLAGTDNTGELFF
>TRBV6-4|TRBJ2-1|TRBD2|.
TGTGCCAGCAGTGACACGGGGCGGGGGGCCTACAATGAGCAGTTCTTC
CASSDTGRGAYNEQFF
>TRBV6-5|TRBJ2-7|TRBD1|.
TGTGCCAGCACCCCAGGGACAGGGCAGGTCTACGAGCAGTACTTC
CASTPGTGQVYEQYF
>TRBV27|TRBJ2-7|.|few
TGTGCCAGCAGACCTGGGGGGTGGTCCCCTTCTCACGAGCAGTACTTC
CASRPGGWSPSHEQYF
>TRBV30|TRBJ1-1|.|few
TGTGCCTGGGGGAACACTGAAGCTTTCTTT
CAWGNTEAFF
>TRBV18|TRBJ2-6|.|.
TGTGCCAGCTCACCAGAGGGAACTGGGGCCAACGTCCTGACTTTC
CASSPEGTGANVLTF
>TRBV19|TRBJ1-2|.|.
TGTGCCAGTAGCAACTTCTCCCCGGGCGGCTACACCTTC
CASSNFSPGGYTF
>TRBV6-5|TRBJ2-5|.|.
TGTGCCAGCAGAATCCAGGGTATCCAAGAGACCCAGTACTTC
CASRIQGIQETQYF
>TRBV7-6|TRBJ1-6|.|.
TGTGCCAGCAGCTTAGTGGCCCCGCGCTCCTATAATTCACCCCTCCACTTT
CASSLVAPRSYNSPLHF
>TRBV4-1|TRBJ1-3|TRBD1|.
TGCGCCAGCAGCCAGGGACAGGGATCGCATGGAAACACCATATATTTT
CASSQGQGSHGNTIYF
>TRBV10-1|TRBJ2-3|.|once
TGCGCCAGCAGTGAAATAGCGCCGACAGATACGCAGTATTTT
CASSEIAPTDTQYF
>TRBV18|TRBJ2-1|.|.
TGTGCCAGCTCACCACGTTCATCTCTTATGAATGAGCAGTTCTTC
CASSPRSSLMNEQFF
>TRBV7-2|TRBJ1-5|.|few
TGTGCCAGCAGCTTGGGGAGTAGGGCAAACCAGCCCCAGCATTTT
CASSLGSRANQPQHF
>TRBV29-1|TRBJ1-1|.|.
TGCAGCGTGGCCGGGTTCCGAGACACTGAAGCTTTCTTT
CSVAGFRDTEAFF
>TRBV18|TRBJ2-3|TRBD2|once
TGTGCCAGCTCACCACCGGCTAGCGGGGGCAGCACAGATACGCAGTATTTT
CASSPPASGGSTDTQYF
>TRBV18|TRBJ2-1|TRBD1|.
TGTGCCAGCTCACCAAGCGTGGGACAGGGAGGGGACAATGAGCAGTTCTTC
CASSPSVGQGGDNEQFF